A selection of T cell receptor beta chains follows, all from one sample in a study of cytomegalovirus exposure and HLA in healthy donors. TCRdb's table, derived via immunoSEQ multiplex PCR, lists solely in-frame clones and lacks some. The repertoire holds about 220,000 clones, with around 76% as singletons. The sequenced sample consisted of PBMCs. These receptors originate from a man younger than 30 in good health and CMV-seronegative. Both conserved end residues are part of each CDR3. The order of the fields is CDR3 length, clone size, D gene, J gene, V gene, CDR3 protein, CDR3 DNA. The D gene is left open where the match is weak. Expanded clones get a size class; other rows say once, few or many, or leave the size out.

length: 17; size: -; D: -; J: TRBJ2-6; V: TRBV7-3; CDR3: CASSSGGSSSGANVLTF; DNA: TGTGCCAGCAGCTCGGGGGGCAGCAGCTCTGGGGCCAACGTCCTGACTTTC
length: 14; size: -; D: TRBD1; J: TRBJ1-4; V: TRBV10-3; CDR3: CAISWTGSNEKLFF; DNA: TGTGCCATCAGTTGGACAGGGTCAAATGAAAAACTGTTTTTT
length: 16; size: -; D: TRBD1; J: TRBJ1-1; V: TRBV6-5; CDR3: CASSYWSGQGNTEAFF; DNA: TGTGCCAGCAGTTACTGGTCGGGACAGGGGAACACTGAAGCTTTCTTT
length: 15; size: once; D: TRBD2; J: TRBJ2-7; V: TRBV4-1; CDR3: CASSQAGLVSYEQYF; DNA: TGCGCCAGCAGCCAGGCGGGACTAGTCTCCTACGAGCAGTACTTC
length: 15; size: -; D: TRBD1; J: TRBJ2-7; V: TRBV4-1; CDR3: CASSQGQTATYEQYF; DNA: TGCGCCAGCAGCCAGGGACAGACTGCAACCTACGAGCAGTACTTC
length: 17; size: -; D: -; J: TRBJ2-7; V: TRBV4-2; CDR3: CASSQDPPTSFIYEQYF; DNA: TGTGCCAGCAGCCAAGATCCCCCTACTAGTTTTATCTACGAGCAGTACTTC
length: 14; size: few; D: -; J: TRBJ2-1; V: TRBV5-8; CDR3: CASSPAWSGNEQFF; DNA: TGTGCCAGCAGCCCGGCCTGGAGCGGCAATGAGCAGTTCTTC
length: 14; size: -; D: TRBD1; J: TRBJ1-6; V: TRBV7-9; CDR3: CASSLQGANSPLHF; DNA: TGTGCCAGCAGCTTACAGGGGGCCAATTCACCCCTCCACTTT
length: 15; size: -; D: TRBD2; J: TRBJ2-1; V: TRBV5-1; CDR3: CASSLGTSGYNEQFF; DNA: TGCGCCAGCAGCTTAGGGACTAGCGGATACAATGAGCAGTTCTTC
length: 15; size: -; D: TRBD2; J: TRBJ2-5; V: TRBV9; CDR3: CASSVSGGRVETQYF; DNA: TGTGCCAGCAGCGTATCGGGAGGGCGGGTAGAGACCCAGTACTTC
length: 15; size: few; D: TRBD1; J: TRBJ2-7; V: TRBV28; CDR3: CASKVFDRGHYEQYF; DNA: TGTGCCAGCAAAGTCTTCGACAGGGGGCACTACGAGCAGTACTTC
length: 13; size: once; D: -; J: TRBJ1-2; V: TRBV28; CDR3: CASSLAGAYGYTF; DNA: TGTGCCAGCAGTTTGGCGGGGGCCTATGGCTACACCTTC
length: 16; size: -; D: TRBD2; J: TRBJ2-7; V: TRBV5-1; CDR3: CASSPGTSGKPYEQYF; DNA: TGCGCCAGCAGTCCCGGGACTAGCGGGAAACCCTACGAGCAGTACTTC
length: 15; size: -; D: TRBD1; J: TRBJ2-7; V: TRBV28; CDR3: CASSQVGGGSHEQYF; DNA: TGTGCCAGCAGCCAGGTAGGGGGCGGTAGTCACGAGCAGTACTTC
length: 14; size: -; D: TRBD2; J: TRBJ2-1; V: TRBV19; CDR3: CASSLQREYGEQFF; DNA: TGTGCCAGTAGTCTGCAGCGGGAATATGGTGAGCAGTTCTTC
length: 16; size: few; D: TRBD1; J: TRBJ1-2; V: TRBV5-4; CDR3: CASSLPGDRNNYGYTF; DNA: TGTGCCAGCAGCTTGCCCGGGGACAGGAATAACTATGGCTACACCTTC
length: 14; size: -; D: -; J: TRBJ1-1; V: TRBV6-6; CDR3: CASSYSPGNTEAFF; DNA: TGTGCCAGCAGTTACTCGCCAGGGAACACTGAAGCTTTCTTT
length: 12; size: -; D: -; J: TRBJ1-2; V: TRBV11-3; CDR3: CASSVYEWGYTF; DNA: TGTGCCAGCAGCGTATATGAGTGGGGCTACACCTTC
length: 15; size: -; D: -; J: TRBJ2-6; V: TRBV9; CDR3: CASSAGEGGANVLTF; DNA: TGTGCCAGCAGCGCAGGGGAAGGGGGGGCCAACGTCCTGACTTTC
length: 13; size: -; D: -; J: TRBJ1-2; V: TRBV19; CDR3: CASSTRGDYGYTF; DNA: TGTGCCAGTAGTACCAGGGGTGACTATGGCTACACCTTC
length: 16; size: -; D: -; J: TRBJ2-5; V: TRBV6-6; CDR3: CASSRVTGGSGETQYF; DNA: TGTGCCAGCAGCCGGGTGACAGGCGGGTCAGGAGAGACCCAGTACTTC
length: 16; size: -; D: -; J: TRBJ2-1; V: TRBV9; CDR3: CASSIGGLVPYNEQFF; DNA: TGTGCCAGCAGCATCGGAGGGCTAGTCCCTTACAATGAGCAGTTCTTC
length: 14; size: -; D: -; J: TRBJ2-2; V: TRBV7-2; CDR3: CASSLVWPTGELFF; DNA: TGTGCCAGCAGCTTAGTCTGGCCAACCGGGGAGCTGTTTTTT
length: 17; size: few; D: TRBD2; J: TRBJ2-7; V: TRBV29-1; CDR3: CSGVSGIAGEVSYEQYF; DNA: TGCAGCGGCGTCTCGGGGATAGCGGGAGAGGTTTCCTACGAGCAGTACTTC
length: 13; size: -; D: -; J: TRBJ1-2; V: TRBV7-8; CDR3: CASSPTEDYGYTF; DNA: TGTGCCAGCAGCCCGACAGAAGACTATGGCTACACCTTC
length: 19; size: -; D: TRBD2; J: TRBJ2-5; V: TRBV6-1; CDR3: CASSGGRGISTSGRQTQYF; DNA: TGTGCCAGCAGTGGCGGCCGGGGAATTAGCACCAGCGGGAGGCAGACCCAGTACTTC
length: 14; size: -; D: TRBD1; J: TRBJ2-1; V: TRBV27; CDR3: CASKGQANYNEQFF; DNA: TGTGCCAGCAAGGGACAGGCGAACTACAATGAGCAGTTCTTC
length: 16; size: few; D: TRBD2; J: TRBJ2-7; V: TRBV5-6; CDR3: CASSYRTSGAIYEQYF; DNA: TGTGCCAGCAGCTACCGGACTAGCGGGGCCATTTACGAGCAGTACTTC
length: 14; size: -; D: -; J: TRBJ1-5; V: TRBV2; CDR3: CASNREIGNQPQHF; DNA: TGTGCCAGCAACCGGGAGATAGGCAATCAGCCCCAGCATTTT
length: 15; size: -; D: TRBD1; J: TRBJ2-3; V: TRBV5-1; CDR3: CASSFSGQGSDTQYF; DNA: TGCGCCAGCAGCTTCTCGGGACAGGGGTCAGATACGCAGTATTTT
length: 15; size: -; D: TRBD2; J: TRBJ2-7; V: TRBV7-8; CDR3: CASSVTSGRAGEQYF; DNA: TGTGCCAGCAGCGTTACTAGCGGGAGGGCGGGGGAGCAGTACTTC
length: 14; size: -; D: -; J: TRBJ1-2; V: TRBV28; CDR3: CASSGRDRSYGYTF; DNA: TGTGCCAGCAGTGGCCGCGACAGGTCATATGGCTACACCTTC
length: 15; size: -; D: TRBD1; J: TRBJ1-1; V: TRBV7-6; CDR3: CASSDRQGLDTEAFF; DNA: TGTGCCAGCAGCGACCGACAGGGTTTGGACACTGAAGCTTTCTTT
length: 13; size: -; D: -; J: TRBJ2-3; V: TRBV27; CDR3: CASRRQGADTQYF; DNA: TGTGCCAGCAGACGGCAGGGCGCAGATACGCAGTATTTT
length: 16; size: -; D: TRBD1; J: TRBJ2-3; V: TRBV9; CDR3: CASSVGTGGGADTLYF; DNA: TGTGCCAGCAGCGTAGGGACAGGGGGCGGCGCAGATACGCTGTATTTT
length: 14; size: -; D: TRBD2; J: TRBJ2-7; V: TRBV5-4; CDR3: CASSARGRAHEQYF; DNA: TGTGCCAGCAGCGCCCGGGGGAGGGCCCACGAGCAGTACTTC
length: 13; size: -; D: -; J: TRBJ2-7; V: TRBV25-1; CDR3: CASSPPGAYEQYF; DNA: TGTGCCAGCAGTCCTCCGGGGGCCTACGAGCAGTACTTC
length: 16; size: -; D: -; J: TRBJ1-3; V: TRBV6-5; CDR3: CASSSHRVNSGNTIYF; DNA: TGTGCCAGCAGTTCACACAGGGTCAATTCTGGAAACACCATATATTTT
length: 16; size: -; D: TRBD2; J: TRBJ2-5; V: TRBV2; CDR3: CASRREGSWFDGTQYF; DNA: TGTGCCAGCAGGAGGGAGGGTAGCTGGTTCGATGGGACCCAGTACTTC
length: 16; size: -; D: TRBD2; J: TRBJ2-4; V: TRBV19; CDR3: CASSIKEGGAADIQYF; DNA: TGTGCCAGTAGTATAAAGGAGGGAGGGGCGGCGGACATTCAGTACTTC
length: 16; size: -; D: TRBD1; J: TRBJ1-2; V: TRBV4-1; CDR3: CASSQDAGAGGYGYTF; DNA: TGCGCCAGCAGCCAAGACGCAGGGGCAGGGGGTTATGGCTACACCTTC
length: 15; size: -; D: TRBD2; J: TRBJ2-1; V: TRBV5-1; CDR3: CASSSGTSGSNEQFF; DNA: TGCGCCAGCAGCTCCGGGACTAGCGGGAGTAATGAGCAGTTCTTC
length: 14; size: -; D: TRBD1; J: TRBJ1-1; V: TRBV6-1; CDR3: CASTLEGAGTEAFF; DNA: TGTGCCAGCACCTTGGAGGGGGCGGGCACTGAAGCTTTCTTT
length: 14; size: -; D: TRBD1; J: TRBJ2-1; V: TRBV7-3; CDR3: CASSLGGQGVEQFF; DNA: TGTGCCAGCAGCTTAGGGGGACAGGGGGTTGAGCAGTTCTTC
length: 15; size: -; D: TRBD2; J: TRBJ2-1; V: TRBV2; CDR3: CASSDVGGLINEQFF; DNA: TGTGCCAGCAGTGATGTTGGGGGACTAATCAATGAGCAGTTCTTC
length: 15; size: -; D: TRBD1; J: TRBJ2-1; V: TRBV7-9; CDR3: CASSWPDRGRDEQFF; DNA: TGTGCCAGCAGCTGGCCTGACAGGGGGCGCGACGAGCAGTTCTTC
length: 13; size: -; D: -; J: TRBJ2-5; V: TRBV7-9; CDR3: CASSSRAGETQYF; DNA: TGTGCCAGCAGCTCCCGCGCGGGGGAGACCCAGTACTTC
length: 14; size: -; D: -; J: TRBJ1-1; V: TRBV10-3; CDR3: CAIRGGQGNTEAFF; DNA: TGTGCCATCAGGGGGGGGCAGGGGAACACTGAAGCTTTCTTT
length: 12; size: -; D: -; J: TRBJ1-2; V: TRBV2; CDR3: CASSAGNYGYTF; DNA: TGTGCCAGCAGTGCAGGGAACTATGGCTACACCTTC
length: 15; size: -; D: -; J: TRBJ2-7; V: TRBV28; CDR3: CASRAPGGRAYEQYF; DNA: TGTGCCAGCAGAGCCCCCGGAGGGAGAGCCTACGAGCAGTACTTC
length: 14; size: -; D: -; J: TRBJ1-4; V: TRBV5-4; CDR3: CASSLWGDDEKLFF; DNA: TGTGCCAGCAGCTTGTGGGGAGACGATGAAAAACTGTTTTTT
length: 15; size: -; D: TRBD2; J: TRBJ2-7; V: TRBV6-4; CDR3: CASSDCGGGLREQYF; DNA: TGTGCCAGCAGTGACTGCGGGGGTGGCCTACGCGAGCAGTACTTC
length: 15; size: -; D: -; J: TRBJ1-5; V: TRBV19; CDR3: CASRPYGTIHQPQHF; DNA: TGTGCCAGTAGACCATACGGGACTATACATCAGCCCCAGCATTTT
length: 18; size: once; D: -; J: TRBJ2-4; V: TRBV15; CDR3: CATSRAFRGGRSKNIQYF; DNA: TGTGCCACCAGCAGAGCCTTCAGGGGAGGGAGGTCCAAAAACATTCAGTACTTC
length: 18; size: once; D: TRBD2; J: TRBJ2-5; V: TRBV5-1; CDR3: CASSLRIGLAGDHGTQYF; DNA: TGCGCCAGCAGCTTAAGGATTGGATTAGCGGGAGATCACGGGACCCAGTACTTC
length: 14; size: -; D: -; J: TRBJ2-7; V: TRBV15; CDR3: CATSRHRDSYEQYF; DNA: TGTGCCACCAGCAGGCACAGGGATTCCTACGAGCAGTACTTC
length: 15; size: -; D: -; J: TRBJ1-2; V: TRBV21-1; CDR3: CASSKRGTGGYGYTF; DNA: TGTGCCAGCAGCAAAAGGGGGACAGGGGGCTATGGCTACACCTTC
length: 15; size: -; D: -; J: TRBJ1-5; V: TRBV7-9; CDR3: CASSLDGGGNQPQHF; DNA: TGTGCCAGCAGCTTAGACGGGGGAGGCAATCAGCCCCAGCATTTT
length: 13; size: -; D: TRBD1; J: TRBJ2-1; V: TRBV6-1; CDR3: CASTLLGQGIWFF; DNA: TGTGCCAGCACCCTACTAGGACAGGGAATTTGGTTCTTC